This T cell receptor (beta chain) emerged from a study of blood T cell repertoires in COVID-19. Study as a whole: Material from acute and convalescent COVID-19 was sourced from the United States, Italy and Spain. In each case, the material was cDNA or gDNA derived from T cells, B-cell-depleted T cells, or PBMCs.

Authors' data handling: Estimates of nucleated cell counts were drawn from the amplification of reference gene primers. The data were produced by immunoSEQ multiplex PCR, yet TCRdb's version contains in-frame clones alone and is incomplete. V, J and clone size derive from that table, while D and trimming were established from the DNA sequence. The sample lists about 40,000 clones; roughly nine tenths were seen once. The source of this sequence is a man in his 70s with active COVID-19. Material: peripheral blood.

DNA for the CDR3: TGCGCCAGCAGCCAAACAGGGGGAGGGACTGAAGCTTTCTTT. It encodes CASSQTGGGTEAFF. The V gene is TRBV4-3, the J gene TRBJ1-1, with 8 bases aligning to TRBD1. The CDR3 contains 14 residues. Germline-derived CDR1 and CDR2 are LGHNA and YSLEER. The V and J ends lost 2 bases and 5 bases, in that order; junction bases with no gene match: 4.